The following is a TCR beta chain sequence with its context. Each CDR3 protein is one row after TCRdb ran MiXCR on the 5' RACE reads. There are tens of thousands of distinct CDR3 sequences in the sample; approximately 6.6% occur only once, and more than 20% lies in the top ten. The data originate from a study of early T cells in non-severe SARS-CoV-2 infection. For the study at large: Sequencing of unsorted whole blood was done on bulk RNA, leaving chains unpaired.

The CDR3 has 20 amino acids. Per germline, CDR1 MDHEN and CDR2 SYDVKM. Germline trimming cut 5 bases from V and 5 bases from J; bases unmatched to any gene: 22. The receptor was isolated from an adult who was a healthcare worker with PCR-confirmed SARS-CoV-2 infection or an uninfected control (not recorded which). The sequencing used whole blood, collected at baseline. The chain combines TRBV28 with TRBJ2-7; TRBD2 aligns across 12 bases. CDR3 bases: TGTGCCAGCAGTGCATGGACAGGGAAAAACCTAGCGGGAGGGATGAACGAGCAGTACTTC. Its protein product is CASSAWTGKNLAGGMNEQYF.